Sequencing of this TCR beta chain was carried out in a study of T cells in localized non-small cell lung cancer (dated by TCRdb to about 2020). Context from the whole study: Comparing tumors with uninvolved tumor-adjacent lungs, the study looked at the T cell repertoires of hundreds of patients with early-stage NSCLC. The mean age of the NSCLC patients was under 70 years, with 120 to 150 men and nearly 110 women. The cohort comprised roughly 230 treatment-naïve NSCLC patients with resected, localized lung tumors.

At diagnosis, tumor, uninvolved tumor-adjacent lung and peripheral blood were collected and then preserved as a mix of FFPE and fresh-frozen material. For TCR repertoire profiling, blood samples were analyzed in the form of peripheral blood mononuclear cells. The germline V gene supplies CDR1 SGHVS and CDR2 FQNEAQ. The CDR3 runs 12 amino acids, cysteine and valine included. Left in the record is the CDR3 DNA by itself, 36 bases read in frame from the first base. Trimming takes 2 bases from V and 4 bases from J, and the germline ends sit 6 bases apart. TCR beta CDR3 regions were sequenced from DNA using the immunoSEQ Assay. The study's processing was this. To compute T cell density, TCR beta template counts were normalized to usable DNA, which was estimated by amplifying housekeeping genes. Richness was estimated using the preseqR package, with extrapolation to 400,000 templates for PBMC samples and to 120,000 templates for tissue samples. Clonality was defined by subtracting Pielou's evenness from one. Tissue-enriched TCRs were identified by differential abundance testing using productive amino-acid clonotypes, minimum total count 5 and alpha 0.1. Repertoire overlap between compartments was quantified with the Jaccard Index and Morisita Overlap Index. GLIPH clustered TCR beta CDR3s with public tetramer-defined viral CDR3s; viral motifs required at least three viral sequences plus V-gene enrichment. As stored in TCRdb, this immuneACCESS dataset retains in-frame rearrangements with V and J assigned. A fraction of the clones does not appear; measured against another copy, unresolved V genes explain less than half of the discrepancy, and the remainder lacks a known reason. V and J calls and clone size are copied from that table; D and trimming were computed from the DNA. Across this sample there are 45,000 to 50,000 clones, with approximately 90% seen only once. The top ten clones comprise 2.5% of the sample.

Note on this clone: It has no known antigen specificity. Per-base quality was not reported, and no clone a single base away is much larger than it.

The study at large found these results: Because the study design was exploratory, TCR variables were selected using unadjusted p-values without false-discovery rate correction. Uninvolved tumor-adjacent lung showed the highest T cell clonality, higher than tumor, which suggests more focused antigenic responses in the uninvolved tumor-adjacent lung. Because multi-region tumor sequencing was not done, intratumor heterogeneity could not be ruled out. Higher T cell density in blood was associated with longer overall survival, whereas higher clonality in adjacent lung was associated with shorter survival. A median of roughly 50 of the top 100 tumor clones turned up in the paired uninvolved adjacent lung, and some 28 of those clones also ranked among the top 100 of that same adjacent lung.

The sequence links TRBV7-8 to TRBJ2-7; no D gene call is confident. The material was PBMCs, obtained before any cancer treatment. The source of this sequence is a man aged 40 to 70 with stage II lung adenocarcinoma. The DNA reads as follows: TGTGCCAGCAGCTTAATAGGTTACGAGCAGTACGTC. This encodes CASSLIGYEQYV.